This T cell receptor (beta chain) was identified during a study of T-cell reconstitution after alpha-beta-depleted transplantation in children. Germline lookup yields CDR1 SQVTM and CDR2 ANQGSEA. CDR3 length equals 13 residues. The junction had 6 bases not matched to a gene; V was cut back by 8 bases and J by 5 bases. Preparing the TCRbeta library involved the use of unique molecular identifiers. MiXCR, applied by TCRdb to the PCR reads, yields one record per CDR3 protein. The sample lists about 240,000 distinct CDR3 sequences; 25% were seen once. This clonotype was found many times. The source was PBMCs, collected before TCRalphabeta/CD19-depleted stem cell transplant. This sequence was found in a girl aged 2-10 years with Fanconi anemia, due to receive a stem cell transplant. V is TRBV29-1 and J is TRBJ2-1, with 10 bases lining up with TRBD1. The CDR3 region has the DNA TGCAGCCAAAGGGGACAGGGGCACAATGAGCAGTTCTTC. It specifies CSQRGQGHNEQFF.